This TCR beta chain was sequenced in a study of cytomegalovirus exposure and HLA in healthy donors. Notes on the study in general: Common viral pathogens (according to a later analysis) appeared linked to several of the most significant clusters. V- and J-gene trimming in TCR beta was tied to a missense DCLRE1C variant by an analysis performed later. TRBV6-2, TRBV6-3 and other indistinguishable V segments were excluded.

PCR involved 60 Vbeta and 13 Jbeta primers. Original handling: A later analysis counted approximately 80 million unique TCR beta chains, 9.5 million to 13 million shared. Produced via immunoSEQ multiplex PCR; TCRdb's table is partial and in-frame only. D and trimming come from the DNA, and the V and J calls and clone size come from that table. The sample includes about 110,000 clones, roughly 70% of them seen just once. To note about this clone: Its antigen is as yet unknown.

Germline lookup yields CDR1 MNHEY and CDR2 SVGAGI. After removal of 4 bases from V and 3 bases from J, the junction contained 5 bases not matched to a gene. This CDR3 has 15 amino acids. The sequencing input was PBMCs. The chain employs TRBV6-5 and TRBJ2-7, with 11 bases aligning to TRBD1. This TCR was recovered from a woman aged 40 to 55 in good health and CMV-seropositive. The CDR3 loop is CASSSGGQGGYEQYF. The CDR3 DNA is TGTGCCAGCAGTTCAGGGGGACAGGGGGGCTACGAGCAGTACTTC.